This T cell receptor beta chain is drawn from a study of regulatory T cells in long-lasting Graves disease. This clonotype showed up just a few times. This sample's time point: persistent/refractory GD, antithyroid drugs over 5 years with positive TRAb. With RNA extracted from PBMCs as input, the TCR library was made. Building of the TCR beta libraries involved iRepertoire HTBI primers and Arm-PCR of CDR3 regions. TCRdb passed the multiplex PCR reads through MiXCR, listing each CDR3 protein once. Among a few hundred thousand distinct CDR3 sequences listed, around 24% were seen once. The V and J ends lost 8 bases and 6 bases respectively, with 18 bases between them. The CDR3 extends over 14 amino acids. Germline V gene data show CDR1 as MNHEY and CDR2 as SMNVEV (reference sequence).

The receptor was derived from a female donor with Graves disease. This chain connects TRBV27 to TRBJ2-3; TRBD1 or TRBD2 may be the D gene (6 bases each). The input for sequencing was peripheral blood mononuclear cells (PBMCs), taken when the disease was refractory, from a patient treated with antithyroid drugs. This CDR3 reads CASPDGGRGDTQYF. The CDR3 DNA sequence: TGTGCCAGCCCCGACGGGGGTAGGGGGGATACGCAGTATTTT.